The sequence of this T cell receptor (beta chain) was determined in a study of cytomegalovirus exposure and HLA in healthy donors. Background on the study: An analysis done earlier identified 117 million unique TCR beta sequences from 200 million or so T cells. Study-level points and caveats: According to an earlier analysis, most TCR beta V segments yielded productive rearrangements about 87% or about 30% of the time. In a later analysis, donors in an Asian-associated ancestry cluster reportedly had fewer N-insertions in productive TCRs than the cohort mean.

Details on this clone: Its specificity is not known.

Primers for the PCR totalled 60 Vbeta and 13 Jbeta. Using immunoSEQ multiplex PCR, the repertoire was profiled, and TCRdb retains in-frame clones only, with some absent. The table includes approximately 130,000 clones, approximately 82% detected once. This CDR3 contains 15 residues. The V gene's germline CDR1 is SNHLY and CDR2 FYNNEI. V lost 6 bases, J lost 4 bases, and 7 bases stayed unmatched. The chain links TRBV2 to TRBJ2-1; 9 bases agree with TRBD1. The receptor comes from a boy younger than 10 in good health and CMV-seronegative. Sample: PBMCs. This chain's CDR3 is CASRETGGGYNEQFF. DNA of the CDR3: TGTGCCAGCAGAGAGACAGGGGGGGGTTACAATGAGCAGTTCTTC.